This TCR beta chain derives from a study of T cells in Graves' hyperthyroidism and ophthalmopathy. TCR beta CDR3 regions were amplified from RNA. The HTBI primer set drove a first-round RT-PCR of the TCR CDR3. TCRdb called the multiplex PCR reads again in MiXCR, with one record for every CDR3 protein. The sample includes around 250,000 distinct CDR3 sequences, around 26% of them seen just once. Trimming stripped 0 bases from V and 3 bases from J, with 7 bases between. Germline CDR1 reads SGHRS; CDR2 reads YFSETQ. The CDR3 spans 13 residues. This TCR was recovered from a middle-aged woman with Graves' ophthalmopathy. Material for sequencing was blood. The chain links TRBV5-1 to TRBJ2-7; no firm D call. The CDR3 nucleotides read TGCGCCAGCAGCTTGGACGAAGTCTACGAGCAGTACTTC. Translation: CASSLDEVYEQYF.